The T cell receptor beta chain described here comes from a study of shared clonotypes between healthy human individuals. Concerning this clone: As yet, its antigen is unknown.

The germline V gene has CDR1 SGHTA and CDR2 FQGNSA. Trimming pared 2 bases from V and 9 bases from J, leaving 11 bases between. This CDR3 comprises 13 residues. Those who donated, Caucasian adults without exception, all lived in Nashville, Tennessee. Into CD45RA+ naive and CD45RA-negative memory subsets, the CD4+ cells were split. Study-wide results and caveats: The study found lower generation probabilities in non-shared clonotypes than in those shared by all four donors. What naive subsets generally showed was a larger estimated richness than memory subsets showed.

The assay was immunoSEQ multiplex PCR, and TCRdb's table has in-frame clones only and misses some. This sample has over a million clones; about 96% occur once, and the top ten carry roughly 1.2%. This rearrangement joins TRBV7-2 to TRBJ2-1; D perhaps matches TRBD2 (5 bases). The sample comprised naive CD4+ T cells sorted from blood. Subset reported: CD45RA+ positively selected. The clonotype was recovered from a man younger than 45 in good health. Written as DNA, the CDR3 is TGTGCCAGCAGCTTATCGGGGATTACTGAGCAGTTCTTC. Translation: CASSLSGITEQFF.